This paragraph reports one T cell receptor beta chain. This table comes from immunoSEQ multiplex PCR, and its TCRdb copy is limited to in-frame clones, with some not included. The sample shows more than 250,000 clones, more than 80% of them seen only once. The data derive from a study of cytomegalovirus exposure and HLA in healthy donors. Turning to the study itself: The approximately 600 first-cohort repertoires shared a platform with the 130 or so validation repertoires, as reported in a later analysis.

V was pared by 7 bases and J by 2 bases, with 21 bases between. Germline assignment: CDR1 LNHDA and CDR2 SQIVND (reference sequence). The CDR3 runs 17 residues. The rearrangement joins TRBV19 to TRBJ1-5; D perhaps matches TRBD1 (5 bases). Sequencing was done on a sample of PBMCs. This receptor was taken from a woman aged 18-29 years in good health and CMV-seronegative. CDR3 in amino acids: CASMAQVGFGRNQPQHF. As DNA, the CDR3 is TGTGCCAGTATGGCACAGGTGGGGTTCGGTCGCAATCAGCCCCAGCATTTT.